The rows below give T cell receptor beta chains drawn from one sample of a study of shared clonotypes between healthy human individuals. The data were produced by immunoSEQ multiplex PCR, yet TCRdb's version contains in-frame clones alone and is incomplete. The sample yields around 2.3 million clones, around 95% seen once. Input material: naive CD4+ T cells sorted from blood. Receptors were obtained from a man aged 18 to 30 in good health. The CDR3 runs from the conserved cysteine through the conserved F or W. Each record gives: V gene, D gene, J gene, clone size, CDR3 DNA, CDR3 protein. A D gene is named only where the DNA matches it firmly. Clone size is not always given. Where it is, it says once, few, many or a class for expanded clones.

TRBV7-3	NA	TRBJ1-2	NA	TGTGCCAGCAGCCCTGGTTGGATGGGGGGCTACACCTTC	CASSPGWMGGYTF
TRBV5-1	NA	TRBJ2-5	NA	TGCGCCAGCAGCTTGGTGCCCACAGGGACTCAAGAGACCCAGTACTTC	CASSLVPTGTQETQYF
TRBV5-1	NA	TRBJ2-7	NA	TGCGCCAGCAGCCACTCTACAGGGGGGGACGAGCAGTACTTC	CASSHSTGGDEQYF
TRBV6-1	TRBD1	TRBJ1-2	few	TGTGCCAGCAGTGTAACAGGGGACTATGGCTACACCTTC	CASSVTGDYGYTF
TRBV2	NA	TRBJ2-1	NA	TGTGCCACCCACCGGGTCCGATCCTACAATGAGCAGTTCTTC	CATHRVRSYNEQFF
TRBV5-6	NA	TRBJ2-5	NA	TGTGCCAGCAGCTTGACGGGAGAGAGCTCCCTGGACGAGACCCAGTACTTC	CASSLTGESSLDETQYF
TRBV19	NA	TRBJ1-2	NA	TGTGCCAGTAGTAATCAAGGGTCTGCTAACTATGGCTACACCTTC	CASSNQGSANYGYTF
TRBV30	TRBD2	TRBJ2-2	NA	TGTGCCTGGAGTGAAGGCGGGGGTGGTTTCACCGGGGAGCTGTTTTTT	CAWSEGGGGFTGELFF
TRBV14	TRBD1	TRBJ1-2	NA	TGTGCCAGCAGCCAAGGGACAGGGGTCCATGGCTACACCTTC	CASSQGTGVHGYTF
TRBV7-6	NA	TRBJ2-5	NA	TGTGCCAGCAGCAGACGACCGGGGAACCAAGAGACCCAGTACTTC	CASSRRPGNQETQYF
TRBV2	NA	TRBJ1-5	NA	TGTGCCAGCAGCGCAGGGACATATCAGCCCCAGCATTTT	CASSAGTYQPQHF
TRBV27	NA	TRBJ2-7	once	TGTGCCAGCAGTCGGAGACAGTTCAACCCTGAGGGCTACGAGCAGTACTTC	CASSRRQFNPEGYEQYF
TRBV7-2	NA	TRBJ2-1	NA	TGTGCCAGCAGCTTAGCGCGTTCAGACCGCTCCTACAATGAGCAGTTCTTC	CASSLARSDRSYNEQFF
TRBV5-1	NA	TRBJ2-5	once	TGCGCCAGCAGCTCGGCCAAAGGCGGCGGGGAGACCCAGTACTTC	CASSSAKGGGETQYF
TRBV2	TRBD2	TRBJ2-5	NA	TGTGCCAGCAGTGAAGAGACGGGAGGGCGAGAGACCCAGTACTTC	CASSEETGGRETQYF
TRBV5-1	NA	TRBJ1-4	NA	TGCGCCAGCAGCCCGGGGGCGGGTAATGAAAAACTGTTTTTT	CASSPGAGNEKLFF